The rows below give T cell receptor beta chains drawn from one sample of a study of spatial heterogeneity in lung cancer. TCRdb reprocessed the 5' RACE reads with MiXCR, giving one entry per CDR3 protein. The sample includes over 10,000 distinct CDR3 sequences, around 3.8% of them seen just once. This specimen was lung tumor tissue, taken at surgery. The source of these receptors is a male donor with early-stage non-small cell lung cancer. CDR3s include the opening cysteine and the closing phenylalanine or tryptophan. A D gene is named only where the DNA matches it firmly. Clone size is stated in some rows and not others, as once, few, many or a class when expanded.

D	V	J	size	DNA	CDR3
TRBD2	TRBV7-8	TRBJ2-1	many	TGTGCCAGCAGCTTCAAATTACTAGCGGGAGTAGCGAATGAGCAGTTCTTC	CASSFKLLAGVANEQFF
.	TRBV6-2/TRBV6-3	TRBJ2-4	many	TGTGCCAGCAGTTACTCGAACGGGCCTCGGAACATTCAGTACTTC	CASSYSNGPRNIQYF
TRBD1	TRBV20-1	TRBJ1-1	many	TGCAGTGCGGCAGGGACAGGGGGTCGTCTCTGGGCTTTCTTT	CSAAGTGGRLWAFF
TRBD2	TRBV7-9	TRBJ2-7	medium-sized	TGTGCCAGCAGCCCGCGGACTAGCGGGAGTCTCTACGAGCAGTACTTC	CASSPRTSGSLYEQYF
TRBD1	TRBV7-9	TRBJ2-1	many	TGTGCCAGCAGGCAGGGACAGGGGCAGTTCTTC	CASRQGQGQFF
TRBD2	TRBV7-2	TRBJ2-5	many	TGTGCCAGCAGCTTAGCCAGCGGGAGGGGGAGGGAGACCCAGTACTTC	CASSLASGRGRETQYF
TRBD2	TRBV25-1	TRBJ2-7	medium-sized	TGTGCCAGCAGTCCTAGCGGCTACGAGCAGTACTTC	CASSPSGYEQYF
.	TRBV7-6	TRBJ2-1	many	TGTGCCAGCAGCTCAAGGATCTCCGACAATGAGCAGTTCTTC	CASSSRISDNEQFF
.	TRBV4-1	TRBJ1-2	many	TGCGCCAGCAGCCAAGATCAACCGGTTAACTATGGCTACACCTTC	CASSQDQPVNYGYTF
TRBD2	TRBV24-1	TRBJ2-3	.	TGTGCCACCAGTGACCGCCGGGGACTAGCGGGACGAGATACGCAGTATTTT	CATSDRRGLAGRDTQYF
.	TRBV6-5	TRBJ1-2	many	TGTGCCACCTTAGACAGACACTATGGCGACACCTTC	CATLDRHYGDTF
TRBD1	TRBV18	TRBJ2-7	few	TGTGCCAGCTCAGAGAGACAGGGGGTGTACGAGCAGTACTTC	CASSERQGVYEQYF
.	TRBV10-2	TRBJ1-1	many	TGCGCCAGTGGAGGGCTAGTGAACACTGAAGCTTTCTTT	CASGGLVNTEAFF
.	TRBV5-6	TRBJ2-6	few	TGTGCCAGCAGCTTCCCGCAGGGCAAGGCTGGGGCCAACGTCCTGAATTTC	CASSFPQGKAGANVLNF
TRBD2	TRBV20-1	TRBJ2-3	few	TGCAGTGCTAGAGAGGGGAGCGGGGGGGCGTTTCTTGATACGCAGTATTTT	CSAREGSGGAFLDTQYF
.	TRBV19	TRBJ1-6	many	TGTGCCAGTAGTATAAAGAGGACAGATTCACCCCTCCACTTT	CASSIKRTDSPLHF
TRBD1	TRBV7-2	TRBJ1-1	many	TGTGCCAGCAGCTTGGGGGGAGGGGGCCTAGCCTGGGTTGCAGCTTTCTTT	CASSLGGGGLAWVAAFF
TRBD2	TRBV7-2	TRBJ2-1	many	TGTGCCAGCAGCTTTGGGACTAGCGGGGGACTCTACAATGAGCAGTTCTTC	CASSFGTSGGLYNEQFF
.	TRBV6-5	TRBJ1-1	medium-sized	TGTGCCAGCAGTTACTCGCGACAGATGAACACTGAAGCTTTCTTT	CASSYSRQMNTEAFF
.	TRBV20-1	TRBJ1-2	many	TGCAGTGCTTTAAACGGGCGCTATGGCTACACCTTC	CSALNGRYGYTF
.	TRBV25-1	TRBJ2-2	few	TGTGCCAGCAGTGAACGGAAAACCGGCGGGGAGCTGTTTTTT	CASSERKTGGELFF
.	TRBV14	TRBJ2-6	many	TGTGCCAGTAAATTAACCTCTGGGGCCAACGTCCTGACTTTC	CASKLTSGANVLTF
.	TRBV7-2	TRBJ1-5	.	TGTGCCAGCAGCTTAGAAGGCCGGGGGAAGCCCCAGCATTTT	CASSLEGRGKPQHF
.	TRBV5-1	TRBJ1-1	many	TGCGCCAGCAGCTTTAACAGGGACTTCACTGAAGCTTTCTTT	CASSFNRDFTEAFF
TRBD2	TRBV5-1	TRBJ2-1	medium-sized	TGCGCCAGCAGCTCAAGTGGACTAGCGGGGTACAATGAGCAGTTCTTC	CASSSSGLAGYNEQFF
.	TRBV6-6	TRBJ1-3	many	TGTGCCACAAAGATAAGCTCTGGAAACACCATATATTTT	CATKISSGNTIYF
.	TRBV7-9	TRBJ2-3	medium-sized	TGTGCCAGCAGCGTTTCCTTGGCAGATACGCAGTATTTT	CASSVSLADTQYF
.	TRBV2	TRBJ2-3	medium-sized	TGTGCCAGCAGGAGGTACACAGATACGCAGTATTTT	CASRRYTDTQYF
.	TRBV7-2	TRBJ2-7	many	TGTGCCAGCAGCTTTATCGGGAGTGGCGAGCAGTACTTC	CASSFIGSGEQYF
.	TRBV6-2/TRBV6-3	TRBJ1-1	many	TGTGCCAGCAGCCCGCAGGGGTTGTTTGTCATGAACACTGAAGCTTTCTTT	CASSPQGLFVMNTEAFF
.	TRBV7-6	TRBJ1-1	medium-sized	TGTGCCAGCAGCCTTGGAAGGGCCAAGAACACTGAAGCTTTCTTT	CASSLGRAKNTEAFF
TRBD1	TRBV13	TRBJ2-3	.	TGTGCCAGCAGCTTTAGAGGACAGGGCACAGATACGCAGTATTTT	CASSFRGQGTDTQYF
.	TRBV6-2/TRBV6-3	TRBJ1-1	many	TGTGCCAGCTTAGAAACGTCGGGCAGGAGGAACACTGAAGCTTTCTTT	CASLETSGRRNTEAFF
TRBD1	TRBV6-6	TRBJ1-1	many	TGTGCCAGCAGTTACTCGGGGACGAGGGGGCTGAACACTGAAGCTTTCTTT	CASSYSGTRGLNTEAFF
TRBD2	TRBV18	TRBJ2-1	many	TGTGCCAGCTCACCATTAACTAGCGGGAACCTTGAGCAGTTCTTC	CASSPLTSGNLEQFF
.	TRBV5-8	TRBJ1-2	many	TGTGCCAGCAGTCTCAGGGTTAGCTATGGCTACACCTTC	CASSLRVSYGYTF
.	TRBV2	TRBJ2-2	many	TGTGCCAGCAGTGAGTTACAGGGAGGGACCGGGGAGCTGTTTTTT	CASSELQGGTGELFF
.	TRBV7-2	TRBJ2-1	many	TGTGCCAGCAGCAAGTCCTACAATGAGCAGTTCTTC	CASSKSYNEQFF
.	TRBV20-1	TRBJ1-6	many	TGCAGTGCACCTTGGGTCGGGGGTAATTCACCCCTCCACTTT	CSAPWVGGNSPLHF
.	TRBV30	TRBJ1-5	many	TGTGCCTGGGCGACCGGGAGCATAGGCAATCAGCCCCAGCATTTT	CAWATGSIGNQPQHF
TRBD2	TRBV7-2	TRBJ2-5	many	TGTGCCAGCAGCTTATACGGGGGGGCCTGGGAGACCCAGTACTTC	CASSLYGGAWETQYF
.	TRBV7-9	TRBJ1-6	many	TGTGCCAGCAGCCTGCGACAGAATAATTCACCCCTCCACTTT	CASSLRQNNSPLHF
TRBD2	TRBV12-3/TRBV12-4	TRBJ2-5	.	TGTGCCAGCAGAAGCTCCGGGGGGAGAGAGACCCAGTACTTC	CASRSSGGRETQYF
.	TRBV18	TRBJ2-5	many	TGTGCCAGCTCACCACATTTACAGGGACGGGAGACCCAGTACTTC	CASSPHLQGRETQYF
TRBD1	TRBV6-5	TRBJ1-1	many	TGTGCCAGCAGTTACGGAAACAGGGGAGGCACTGAAGCTTTCTTT	CASSYGNRGGTEAFF
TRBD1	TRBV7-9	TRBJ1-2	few	TGTGCCAGCAGCTTACGGACAGGGCCAAACTATGGCTACACCTTC	CASSLRTGPNYGYTF
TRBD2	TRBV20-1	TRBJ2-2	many	TGCAGTGCTAGGACTAGCGGGGGGGGCACCGGGGAGCTGTTTTTT	CSARTSGGGTGELFF
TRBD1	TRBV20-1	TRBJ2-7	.	TGCAGTGCTAGACCCGGGGACAGGGCCTACGAGCAGTACTTC	CSARPGDRAYEQYF
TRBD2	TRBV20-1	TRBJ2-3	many	TGCAGTGCTGCTCTAGCGGGAGACACCACAGATACGCAGTATTTT	CSAALAGDTTDTQYF
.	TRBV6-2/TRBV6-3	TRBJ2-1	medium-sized	TGTGCCAGCCGTCGGGGCCTCTACAATGAGCAGTTCTTC	CASRRGLYNEQFF
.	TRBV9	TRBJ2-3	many	TGTGCCAGCAGCACCACTTTAGCCCACACAGATACGCAGTATTTT	CASSTTLAHTDTQYF
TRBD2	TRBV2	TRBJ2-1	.	TGTGCCAGCAGTGAGCGTAGCGGGAGTGTCAGTGAGCAGTTCTTC	CASSERSGSVSEQFF
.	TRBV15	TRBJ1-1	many	TGTGCCACCAGCGAGGGGCTGAACACTGAAGCTTTCTTT	CATSEGLNTEAFF
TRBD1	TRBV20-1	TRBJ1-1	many	TGCAGTGTAACCCCCGGGACAGGGGCTGAAGCTTTCTTT	CSVTPGTGAEAFF
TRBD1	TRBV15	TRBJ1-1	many	TGTGCCACCAGCAGAGTGGCGGGACAGGGGGTGAGGAACACTGAAGCTTTCTTT	CATSRVAGQGVRNTEAFF
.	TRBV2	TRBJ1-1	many	TGTGCCAGCAAGGAAGTGGACAACTGGGGCACTGAAGCTTTCTTT	CASKEVDNWGTEAFF
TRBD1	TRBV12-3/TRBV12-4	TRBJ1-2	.	TGTGCCAGCAGCCAGGACAGGCCAAACTATGGCTACACCTTC	CASSQDRPNYGYTF
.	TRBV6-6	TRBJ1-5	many	TGTGCCAGCAGTTACTCGGTGGCAGGGGACCAGCCCCAGCATTTT	CASSYSVAGDQPQHF
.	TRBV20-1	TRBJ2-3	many	TGCAGTGCTAGTTTAGAAGGTAGCACAGATACGCAGTATTTT	CSASLEGSTDTQYF